The rows below give T cell receptor beta chains drawn from one sample of a study of T cell repertoires in aging, cancer and after chemotherapy. MiXCR was run by TCRdb on the multiplex PCR reads, yielding one entry per CDR3 protein. The table has thousands of distinct CDR3 sequences, roughly 40% seen once. The sequenced material came from blood. These receptors were taken from a human donor with a blood cancer. Both conserved end residues are part of each CDR3. The order of the fields is clone size, D gene, J gene, V gene, CDR3 protein, CDR3 DNA. D genes are given only for firm matches. Some rows mark clone size as missing; the rest say once, few, many or name a class of expanded clone.

NA,TRBD1,TRBJ2-7,TRBV20-1,CSARKDRVSHEQYF,TGCAGTGCTAGGAAGGACAGGGTGAGCCACGAGCAGTACTTC
medium-sized,NA,TRBJ2-6,TRBV5-4,CASGMNSGANVLTF,TGTGCCAGCGGAATGAACTCTGGGGCCAACGTCCTGACTTTC
few,NA,TRBJ2-7,TRBV6-5,CASSYGLDAYEQYF,TGTGCCAGCAGTTACGGACTGGACGCCTACGAGCAGTACTTC
medium-sized,NA,TRBJ2-5,TRBV29-1,CSVPVGYQETQYF,TGCAGCGTTCCTGTCGGGTACCAAGAGACCCAGTACTTC
NA,NA,TRBJ1-3,TRBV6-2/TRBV6-3,CASRLDGRSSGNTIYF,TGTGCCAGCAGATTGGACGGGAGAAGCTCTGGAAACACCATATATTTT
NA,NA,TRBJ2-7,TRBV5-6,CASSLGASFYEQYF,TGTGCCAGCAGCTTGGGGGCTAGCTTCTACGAGCAGTACTTC
NA,TRBD1,TRBJ1-2,TRBV29-1,CSVEGGTSGTASYGYTF,TGCAGCGTTGAAGGGGGCACTTCCGGGACAGCATCCTATGGCTACACCTTC
few,TRBD2,TRBJ2-5,TRBV7-2,CASSLLVLGGETQYF,TGTGCCAGCAGCTTGTTAGTGCTGGGAGGGGAGACCCAGTACTTC
NA,NA,TRBJ2-1,TRBV20-1,CSANLLGPNEQFF,TGCAGTGCTAATCTCTTAGGTCCCAATGAGCAGTTCTTC
few,TRBD1,TRBJ2-5,TRBV6-1,CATWTGGSGTQYF,TGTGCCACCTGGACAGGCGGTAGTGGGACCCAGTACTTC
NA,NA,TRBJ1-5,TRBV19,CASSITGIQPQHF,TGTGCCAGTAGTATAACAGGGATTCAGCCCCAGCATTTT
NA,TRBD1,TRBJ2-6,TRBV6-2/TRBV6-3,CASSPAGTGHSGANVLTF,TGTGCCAGCAGTCCGGCCGGGACAGGACACTCTGGGGCCAACGTCCTGACTTTC
NA,TRBD2,TRBJ2-6,TRBV4-3,CASSLTSGRARGGANVLTF,TGCGCCAGCAGCCTGACTAGCGGGAGGGCCCGGGGTGGGGCCAACGTCCTGACTTTC
once,NA,TRBJ1-2,TRBV19,CASSIDRWAARNGYTF,TGTGCCAGTAGTATAGATCGGTGGGCAGCGCGAAATGGCTACACCTTC
NA,NA,TRBJ1-1,TRBV20-1,CSAQERLVNTEAFF,TGCAGTGCTCAGGAACGGCTGGTTAACACTGAAGCTTTCTTT
medium-sized,TRBD1,TRBJ1-2,TRBV6-5,CASSYSGDRDSRGYTF,TGTGCCAGCAGTTACTCGGGGGACAGGGATTCGCGAGGCTACACCTTC
NA,NA,TRBJ2-2,TRBV7-9,CASSPGLFTGELFF,TGTGCCAGCAGCCCCGGACTCTTCACCGGGGAGCTGTTTTTT
NA,NA,TRBJ1-1,TRBV29-1,CSVEDWAGKNTEAFF,TGCAGCGTTGAAGACTGGGCAGGGAAGAACACTGAAGCTTTCTTT
few,TRBD1,TRBJ1-2,TRBV30,CAWSRDRGTYGYTF,TGTGCCTGGAGCCGGGACAGGGGGACCTATGGCTACACCTTC
NA,NA,TRBJ1-3,TRBV11-2,CASSLDLAGSGNTIYF,TGTGCCAGCAGCTTAGATCTTGCGGGCTCTGGAAACACCATATATTTT
NA,TRBD2,TRBJ2-5,TRBV27,CASSPRDYDQETQYF,TGTGCCAGCAGCCCAAGGGACTACGACCAAGAGACCCAGTACTTC
NA,NA,TRBJ1-6,TRBV6-5,CASSPQDSYNSPLHF,TGTGCCAGCAGTCCCCAGGACTCCTATAATTCACCCCTCCACTTT
few,TRBD1,TRBJ1-1,TRBV7-2,CASSLGTGGDLNTEAFF,TGTGCCAGCAGCTTAGGGACAGGGGGCGATCTGAACACTGAAGCTTTCTTT
NA,NA,TRBJ1-3,TRBV6-5,CASSSGPAGNTIYF,TGTGCCAGCAGTTCAGGGCCAGCTGGAAACACCATATATTTT
once,NA,TRBJ2-7,TRBV6-5,CASSYSRLGSYEQYF,TGTGCCAGCAGTTACTCGAGACTCGGCTCCTACGAGCAGTACTTC
few,NA,TRBJ1-1,TRBV19,CASLLTPGANTEAFF,TGTGCCAGTCTCCTTACCCCAGGGGCGAACACTGAAGCTTTCTTT
NA,NA,TRBJ2-1,TRBV20-1,CSAREVGKEKVNEQFF,TGCAGTGCTAGAGAGGTAGGGAAGGAGAAGGTCAATGAGCAGTTCTTC
few,NA,TRBJ2-3,TRBV11-1,CASSPPSGTPTDTQYF,TGTGCCAGCAGCCCACCCTCCGGGACCCCCACAGATACGCAGTATTTT
few,NA,TRBJ2-1,TRBV29-1,CSVARGASSNEQFF,TGCAGCGTCGCTAGAGGGGCCAGCTCCAATGAGCAGTTCTTC
NA,TRBD2,TRBJ2-1,TRBV12-3/TRBV12-4,CAIRQLAGGNEQFF,TGTGCCATCCGCCAACTAGCGGGAGGGAATGAGCAGTTCTTC
NA,NA,TRBJ2-7,TRBV18,CASSPKDKYEQYF,TGTGCCAGCTCACCGAAAGACAAGTACGAGCAGTACTTC
NA,NA,TRBJ2-1,TRBV27,CASSPFYQRVRNEQFF,TGTGCCAGCAGTCCGTTCTACCAGAGGGTACGCAATGAGCAGTTCTTC
NA,NA,TRBJ1-4,TRBV19,CASSPPGVQNEKLFF,TGTGCCAGTAGCCCCCCCGGGGTGCAGAATGAAAAACTGTTTTTT
NA,TRBD1,TRBJ1-5,TRBV12-3/TRBV12-4,CASSFRTGGSNQPQHF,TGTGCCAGCAGTTTTAGGACAGGTGGAAGCAATCAGCCCCAGCATTTT
few,NA,TRBJ1-6,TRBV5-4,CASSRTPEPNYNSPLHF,TGTGCCAGCAGCAGGACTCCAGAACCGAACTATAATTCACCCCTCCACTTT
few,NA,TRBJ2-1,TRBV19,CAITGPRDNEQFF,TGTGCCATCACCGGTCCCCGGGACAATGAGCAGTTCTTC
NA,TRBD1,TRBJ1-5,TRBV6-2/TRBV6-3,CASSALRDRRNQPQHF,TGTGCCAGCAGTGCGTTAAGGGACAGACGCAATCAGCCCCAGCATTTT
medium-sized,NA,TRBJ2-5,TRBV29-1,CSVETSSMETQYF,TGCAGCGTTGAAACCAGCAGCATGGAGACCCAGTACTTC
NA,TRBD2,TRBJ2-7,TRBV19,CASRLRGEGSSYEQYF,TGTGCCAGTAGGCTAAGAGGGGAGGGGAGCTCCTACGAGCAGTACTTC
NA,TRBD1,TRBJ1-1,TRBV6-5,CASNIQGSTEALF,TGTGCCAGCAACATACAGGGGAGCACTGAAGCTTTATTT
few,NA,TRBJ2-1,TRBV7-6,CASSLFGNEQFF,TGTGCCAGCAGCTTATTTGGAAATGAGCAGTTCTTC
few,NA,TRBJ1-1,TRBV27,CASSFDAELMNTEAFF,TGTGCCAGCAGTTTCGATGCCGAACTCATGAACACTGAAGCTTTCTTT
NA,TRBD2,TRBJ2-1,TRBV7-2,CASSLEAGGLIGQFF,TGTGCCAGCAGCTTAGAGGCGGGAGGGCTGATAGGGCAGTTCTTC
few,NA,TRBJ2-3,TRBV18,CASSPQGTDTQYF,TGTGCCAGCTCACCACAGGGCACAGATACGCAGTATTTT
NA,NA,TRBJ1-2,TRBV30,CAWSLDSFYGYTF,TGTGCCTGGAGTCTGGACAGTTTCTATGGCTACACCTTC
NA,NA,TRBJ1-4,TRBV5-1,CASSLKISDGNEKLFF,TGCGCCAGCAGCTTAAAAATATCCGACGGAAATGAAAAACTGTTTTTT
few,NA,TRBJ2-5,TRBV5-6,CASSLMPGTQYF,TGTGCCAGCAGCCTAATGCCAGGGACCCAGTACTTC
NA,TRBD1,TRBJ2-6,TRBV6-2/TRBV6-3,CAISPAGTGHSGANVLTF,TGTGCCATCAGTCCGGCCGGGACAGGACACTCTGGGGCCAACGTCCTGACTTTC